Each of the 11 T cell receptor beta chains below was sequenced from the same sample in a study of early T cells in non-severe SARS-CoV-2 infection. TCRdb used MiXCR to reprocess the 5' RACE reads, holding one entry per CDR3 protein. The profile shows 25,000 to 35,000 distinct CDR3 sequences, under 6% of them singletons. The specimen sequenced was whole blood. The receptors shown here come from an adult who was a healthcare worker with PCR-confirmed SARS-CoV-2 infection or an uninfected control (not recorded which).

This clonotype was seen ten or more times. The chain carries TRBV11-2 and TRBJ2-7; the match to TRBD2 covers 11 bases. The V gene end was trimmed by 5 bases and the J gene end by 3 bases; junction bases not matched to a gene: 3. CDR3 size: 14 residues. Germline V CDR1 and CDR2: SGHAT, FQNNGV. CDR3 sequence reads: CASSPTSGSYEQYF. The CDR3 DNA is TGTGCCAGCAGCCCAACTAGCGGGAGCTACGAGCAGTACTTC.

For this clonotype: A much larger clone sits a single nucleotide away, making a read error possible. V usage is TRBV27 and J usage is TRBJ2-1; weak D call: TRBD2 (6 bases). The CDR3 spans 14 residues. Germline V gene sequence: CDR1 MNHEY, CDR2 SMNVEV (reference sequence). V lost 3 bases to trimming and J lost 6 bases, with 12 bases between them. The CDR3 here is CASSFRLVANEQFF. The CDR3 DNA reads as TGTGCCAGCAGTTTTAGACTAGTTGCCAATGAGCAGTTCTTC.

This clonotype was counted at least ten times. V is TRBV12-3 or TRBV12-4 and J is TRBJ2-1; 10 nucleotides agree with TRBD1. This CDR3 has 15 amino acids. Trimming cost V 6 bases and J 5 bases; bases outside gene matches: 7. The CDR3 nucleotides read TGTGCCAGCAGGGGACAGGGGATAGGTCACAATGAGCAGTTCTTC. Protein: CASRGQGIGHNEQFF.

This clonotype was counted a few times. The rearrangement links TRBV11-2 to TRBJ2-3; 7 nucleotides align to TRBD1. The CDR3 is made up of 14 amino acids. The ends lost 5 bases at V and 4 bases at J; junction bases unmatched: 6. Germline loops: CDR1 SGHAT, CDR2 FQNNGV. The CDR3 sequence is CASSDDRAPDTQYF. CDR3 coding DNA: TGTGCCAGCAGCGACGACAGGGCCCCAGATACGCAGTATTTT.

The chain joins TRBV27 to TRBJ1-2; 9 bases line up with TRBD1. Germline CDR1 MNHEY, CDR2 SMNVEV (reference sequence). The CDR3 is made up of 18 amino acids. The junction had 20 bases not matched to a gene; V was cut back by 8 bases and J by 4 bases. The CDR3 is CASSSWSGTGLSGYGYTF. The CDR3 nucleotides are TGTGCCAGCTCTTCTTGGTCCGGGACAGGGCTGTCTGGCTATGGCTACACCTTC.

This clonotype was counted only a few times. This chain connects TRBV6-5 to TRBJ2-2; D gene ambiguous. Between the trimmed V and J ends, which lost 5 bases and 8 bases, there was a span of 15 bases. This CDR3 has 14 amino acids. Germline V gene data show CDR1 as MNHEY and CDR2 as SVGAGI. The DNA for the CDR3 is TGTGCCAGCAGTCTAGTCCCTACGGCGGGGGAGCTGTTTTTT. The encoded protein is CASSLVPTAGELFF.

In this sample, this clonotype turned up many times. The chain employs TRBV15 and TRBJ2-1, with D possibly TRBD2 on 6 matching bases. In germline, CDR1 is LNHNV, CDR2 YYDKDF (reference sequence). Trimming took off 0 bases at V and 7 bases at J, with 13 bases between the two ends. CDR3 length: 15 amino acids. The DNA for the CDR3 is TGTGCCACCAGCAGAGATCCGGGAGTGCTTAATGAGCAGTTCTTC. Its protein product is CATSRDPGVLNEQFF.

The gene calls are TRBV5-1 and TRBJ2-7; the D call may be TRBD1 or TRBD2 (5 bases each). This CDR3 comprises 15 residues. CDR1 SGHRS and CDR2 YFSETQ come from the germline V gene. Trimming left V 3 bases short and J 2 bases short, with 15 bases between. The CDR3 DNA is TGCGCCAGCAGCTGGGGACCTAGCTACCCCTACGAGCAGTACGTC. This gives the protein CASSWGPSYPYEQYV.

This clonotype was seen repeatedly, ten times or more. The genes are TRBV15 and TRBJ2-5; D is possibly TRBD1 (6 bases). Germline V gene data show CDR1 as LNHNV and CDR2 as YYDKDF (reference sequence). The length of the CDR3 is 13 residues. V was cut by 3 bases and J by 3 bases, with 8 bases left in between. CDR3 DNA sequence: TGTGCCACCAGCAGGGACAGAAAAGAGACCCAGTACTTC. Encoded protein: CATSRDRKETQYF.

This chain uses TRBV20-1 with TRBJ1-1; 9 bases agree with TRBD1. V was pared by 6 bases and J by 1 base, with 3 bases of the junction left unmatched. The germline CDR1 and CDR2 sequences are DFQATT and SNEGSKA (reference sequence). The CDR3 totals 13 residues. This CDR3 reads CSAAGQGNTEAFF. The CDR3 DNA sequence: TGCAGTGCAGCGGGACAGGGGAACACTGAAGCTTTCTTT.

The table lists this clonotype with many counts. This sequence joins TRBV20-1 and TRBJ1-1, with D uncertain. This CDR3 is built from 11 residues. The V gene lost 3 bases and the J gene lost 10 bases, with 12 bases spanning the gap. Germline loops: CDR1 DFQATT, CDR2 SNEGSKA (reference sequence). The CDR3 reads CSASLELVAFF. The CDR3 DNA sequence: TGCAGTGCTAGTTTAGAGTTGGTAGCTTTCTTT.